The present entry profiles one T cell receptor beta chain with its context. Its antigen is still unknown. The data belong to a study of glioma-infiltrating T cells after dendritic cell vaccination. Across the whole study: Autologous tumor lysate-pulsed dendritic cell vaccination was given between about 2002 and 2013. Study conclusions and caveats: Higher pretreatment TIL content predicted longer progression-free time and survival.

The CDR3 is 12 amino acids. From germline, CDR1 is MDHEN and CDR2 SYDVKM. The V end was cut by 7 bases, the J end by 0 bases, with 6 bases between. Primers: 60 V beta forward and 13 J beta reverse. Sequenced by immunoSEQ multiplex PCR; TCRdb stores in-frame clones only, minus some. Among approximately 100,000 clones listed, over 60% were seen once. All glioblastoma patients lacked an isocitrate dehydrogenase mutation. This chain uses TRBV28 with TRBJ1-1, with D hard to call. The TCR sequence derives from a human donor with glioblastoma. The specimen was blood, collected before dendritic cell vaccination. The CDR3 coding sequence is TGTGCCAGCACGGGAGTGAACACTGAAGCTTTCTTT. It is translated as CASTGVNTEAFF.